Reported below is one T cell receptor (beta chain). Its antigen is currently unknown. Only in-frame clones appear in the TCRdb table, and some are missing; sequencing was by immunoSEQ multiplex PCR. The data contain roughly 130,000 clones, roughly nine tenths of them singletons. Germline V gene data show CDR1 as LNHDA and CDR2 as SQIVND (reference sequence). Trimming removed 7 bases from V and 1 base from J; junction bases left unmatched: 9. This CDR3 contains 15 residues. The data are from a study of T cell responses to AZD1222 COVID-19 vaccine. General study findings and limits: Repertoires in all cases were sampled only once the peak T cell response had passed.

V usage is TRBV19 and J usage is TRBJ1-2; 7 positions match TRBD1. The material sequenced was peripheral blood, taken on day 0 of AZD1222 vaccination. The clonotype originates from an adult in good health. The CDR3 sequence: CASTPDRANNYGYTF. CDR3 bases: TGTGCCAGTACCCCAGACAGGGCGAATAACTATGGCTACACCTTC.